What follows are 23 T cell receptor beta chains derived from one specimen sequenced in a study of shared clonotypes between healthy human individuals. Method: immunoSEQ multiplex PCR; TCRdb's copy keeps in-frame clones and lacks some. This sample yields about 870,000 clones, of which 92% are seen a single time; 24% belongs to the top ten. Naive CD8 cells comprised CD45RO-negative, CCR7-positively selected cells, excluding terminally differentiated effector memory CD45RA+ cells. Sequenced: naive CD8+ T cells sorted from blood. These receptors were obtained from a man younger than 45 in good health.

J is TRBJ1-1 and V is TRBV28, with a possible D match to TRBD1 (5 bases). V lost 5 bases, J lost 3 bases, and 10 bases lay in between. This CDR3 has 13 residues. The germline gives CDR1 MDHEN, CDR2 SYDVKM. CDR3 loop: CASSAGGDTEAFF. DNA for the CDR3: TGTGCCAGCAGTGCCGGGGGGGACACTGAAGCTTTCTTT.

The chain recombines TRBV4-1 with TRBJ2-1; 9 bases are a match to TRBD2. V shed 4 bases, J shed 0 bases, and the junction held 13 bases outside the gene matches. This CDR3 is built from 19 residues. Germline values: CDR1 MGHRA, CDR2 YSYEKL. Here the CDR3 DNA reads TGCGCCAGCAGCCCAACCGGACTAGCGCACCCGAGCTCCTACAATGAGCAGTTCTTC. Translating gives CASSPTGLAHPSSYNEQFF.

The chain couples TRBV7-6 to TRBJ2-5, with 7 bases aligning to TRBD2. The CDR3 covers 16 residues. V shed 6 bases, J shed 2 bases, and the junction held 12 bases outside the gene matches. Germline V gene sequence: CDR1 SGHVS, CDR2 FNYEAQ. The CDR3, as DNA: TGTGCCAGCAGTATACCTTGGGAGGGCGCTCAAGAGACCCAGTACTTC. Translating gives CASSIPWEGAQETQYF.

The CDR3 reads CASAKYKTDTQYF. The CDR3 region has the DNA TGTGCCAGCGCTAAATATAAAACGGATACGCAGTATTTT. This rearrangement joins TRBV2 to TRBJ2-3; D uncertain. The V gene lost 8 bases and the J gene lost 6 bases, with 15 bases spanning the gap. The CDR3 runs 13 residues. CDR1 and CDR2 (germline): SNHLY, FYNNEI.

This clone was counted many times. The chain couples TRBV5-1 to TRBJ2-7; the D gene is possibly TRBD1 (5 bases). CDR1 and CDR2 from the germline V gene are SGHRS and YFSETQ. The CDR3 covers 17 residues. Trimming shortened V by 0 bases and J by 5 bases, and 21 bases separated the two germline ends. The DNA for the CDR3 is TGCGCCAGCAGCTTGGGGGCCCGGACACTACCTGCGGACGAGCAGTACTTC. This codes for CASSLGARTLPADEQYF.

The chain recombines TRBV9 with TRBJ2-5; D call uncertain. CDR1 SGDLS and CDR2 YYNGEE come from the germline V gene. The CDR3 length is 14 residues. The germline V and J ends were trimmed by 1 base and 5 bases, with 12 bases remaining between them. CDR3 region: CASSVYALGETQYF. The CDR3 nucleotides read TGTGCCAGCAGCGTATACGCCTTGGGCGAGACCCAGTACTTC.

The V gene is TRBV7-9, the J gene TRBJ2-3, with D possibly matching TRBD1 (6 bases). The germline gives CDR1 SEHNR, CDR2 FQNEAQ (reference sequence). This CDR3 is built from 16 residues. V gave up 3 bases and J gave up 0 bases, with 13 bases separating them. The CDR3 sequence is CASSFPTGPSTDTQYF. The CDR3 DNA reads as TGTGCCAGCAGCTTCCCCACAGGGCCTAGCACAGATACGCAGTATTTT.

The CDR3 reads CASSLAATVSNEKLFF. The CDR3 DNA reads TGTGCCAGCAGCTTGGCCGCTACAGTATCTAATGAAAAACTGTTTTTT. The V call is TRBV5-6, the J call TRBJ1-4; D unresolved. Per germline, CDR1 SGHDT and CDR2 YYEEEE. The CDR3 covers 16 residues. V shed 0 bases and J shed 3 bases, with 12 bases lying between them.

The V and J genes are TRBV4-2 and TRBJ2-5; possible D gene TRBD1, 6 bases. The germline V gene has CDR1 LGHNA and CDR2 YNFKEQ. The CDR3 extends over 15 amino acids. V was shortened by 0 bases and J by 2 bases, with 10 bases between the two germline ends. Here the CDR3 DNA reads TGTGCCAGCAGCCAAGAGGCAGGGGTTCAAGAGACCCAGTACTTC. Protein product: CASSQEAGVQETQYF.

V gene TRBV28 combines with J gene TRBJ2-3; 7 nucleotides agree with TRBD2. V was clipped by 6 bases and J by 2 bases; unmatched bases: 14. This CDR3 is built from 17 residues. Germline V gene data show CDR1 as MDHEN and CDR2 as SYDVKM. CDR3 amino acids: CASSTQASGRYTDTQYF. In DNA form, the CDR3 reads TGTGCCAGCAGCACCCAGGCTAGCGGACGATACACAGATACGCAGTATTTT.

This clone was recorded only once. V and J are TRBV9 and TRBJ2-5, with 7 bases matching TRBD1. V lost 3 bases to trimming and J lost 4 bases; unmatched junction nucleotides: 6. The V gene's germline CDR1 is SGDLS and CDR2 YYNGEE. This CDR3 region has 14 residues. Here the CDR3 DNA reads TGTGCCAGCAGCGACCGACAGGGCGCAGAGACCCAGTACTTC. Its protein is CASSDRQGAETQYF. Together with reference TRBV9 and TRBJ2-5, the CDR3 gives the full variable domain: DSGVTQTPKHLITATGQRVTLRCSPRSGDLSVYWYQQSLDQGLQFLIQYYNGEERAKGNILERFSAQQFPDLHSELNLSSLELGDSALYFCASSDRQGAETQYFGPGTRLLVL.

The genes are TRBV4-3 and TRBJ1-5; D unresolved. Germline CDR1 reads LGHNA; CDR2 reads YSLEER. CDR3 length: 15 residues. V lost 0 bases and J lost 3, with 9 bases in between. CDR3 loop: CASSQDSDNNQPQHF. CDR3 bases: TGCGCCAGCAGCCAAGATTCAGACAACAATCAGCCCCAGCATTTT.

The chain has TRBV9 and TRBJ2-1, with 7 bases lining up with TRBD2. V lost 3 bases, J lost 10 bases, and 13 bases stayed unmatched. Germline V CDR1 and CDR2: SGDLS, YYNGEE. This CDR3 region has 15 residues. The CDR3 loop is CASSAYRDYRGEQFF. The CDR3 DNA sequence: TGTGCCAGCAGCGCCTACCGGGACTATCGGGGGGAGCAGTTCTTC.

The V call is TRBV2, the J call TRBJ2-3, with D possibly matching TRBD1 (6 bases). Trimming stripped 8 bases from V and 0 bases from J, with 18 bases between. This CDR3 has 16 amino acids. Germline CDR1 SNHLY, CDR2 FYNNEI. Here the CDR3 DNA reads TGTGCCAGCCCGACAGGCGACGTCGCTAGCACAGATACGCAGTATTTT. Protein: CASPTGDVASTDTQYF.

The chain combines TRBV28 with TRBJ2-2; D is undetermined. Germline assignment: CDR1 MDHEN and CDR2 SYDVKM. Trimming cost V 6 bases and J 6 bases, with 14 bases left between them. The CDR3 consists of 14 residues. The CDR3 nucleotides are TGTGCCAGCAGATCGGACCGAGCACCCGGGGAGCTGTTTTTT. Protein product: CASRSDRAPGELFF.

This chain uses TRBV4-3 with TRBJ2-7; D remains unclear. This CDR3 region has 15 residues. Germline V gives CDR1 LGHNA, CDR2 YSLEER. Trimming removed 0 bases from V and 1 base from J, with 10 bases in between. The CDR3 region has the DNA TGCGCCAGCAGCCAAGAGGATAGTCGGTCCTACGAGCAGTACTTC. Encoded protein: CASSQEDSRSYEQYF.

This chain connects TRBV6-5 to TRBJ2-7; 10 nucleotides agree with TRBD2. Unmatched junction bases numbered 2, after V lost 9 bases and J lost 3 bases. Per germline, CDR1 MNHEY and CDR2 SVGAGI. This CDR3 is 12 amino acids long. In DNA form, the CDR3 reads TGTGCCAGTTTAGCGGGAGGCTACGAGCAGTACTTC. This encodes CASLAGGYEQYF.

This clone was counted once. V and J are TRBV6-6 and TRBJ2-7, with 12 positions matching TRBD1. Germline trimming cut 6 bases from V and 4 bases from J; bases unmatched to any gene: 7. The CDR3 loop spans 15 amino acids. CDR1 and CDR2 (germline): MNHNY, SVGAGI (reference sequence). CDR3 amino acids: CASSPGTGGYYEQYF. As DNA, the CDR3 is TGTGCCAGCAGCCCCGGGACAGGGGGCTATTACGAGCAGTACTTC.

V is TRBV6-4 and J is TRBJ2-1; 8 nucleotides line up with TRBD2. This CDR3 comprises 15 residues. In germline, CDR1 is MRHNA, CDR2 SNTAGT. J was trimmed by 3 bases and V by 2 bases; bases with no gene match: 3. In DNA, the CDR3 is TGTGCCAGCAGTGACACAAGCGGGGGCTACAATGAGCAGTTCTTC. This gives the protein CASSDTSGGYNEQFF.

The chain combines TRBV27 with TRBJ2-7; 7 nucleotides align to TRBD1. This CDR3 has 14 residues. Losses at the gene ends were 10 bases for V and 5 bases for J; bases not matched to a gene: 14. Germline-derived CDR1 and CDR2 are MNHEY and SMNVEV (reference sequence). For the CDR3, the DNA is TGTGCCACCCAAAGGAGCAGGGGGTCCCACGAGCAGTACTTC. Translating gives CATQRSRGSHEQYF.

The chain employs TRBV11-3 and TRBJ2-2, with D perhaps TRBD1 (5 bases). The CDR3 length is 13 residues. CDR1 is SGHNT, CDR2 YENEEA, per germline. V was cut by 5 bases and J by 6 bases, with 10 bases left in between. CDR3 coding DNA: TGTGCCAGCAGCCCCTTAGGGGCCGGGGAGCTGTTTTTT. The encoded protein is CASSPLGAGELFF.

This clone has only a few counts. V and J are TRBV28 and TRBJ1-2; D ambiguous. This CDR3 has 14 residues. Trimming shortened V by 8 bases and J by 1 base, and 14 bases separated the two germline ends. CDR1 and CDR2 (germline): MDHEN, SYDVKM. CDR3 protein: CASRRPRYNYGYTF. CDR3 bases: TGTGCCAGCCGTCGGCCCCGCTATAACTATGGCTACACCTTC.

The rearrangement links TRBV5-5 to TRBJ2-5; 7 bases match TRBD1. The germline V gene has CDR1 SGHKS and CDR2 YYEKEE (reference sequence). The CDR3 spans 15 residues. The V gene end was trimmed by 3 bases and the J gene end by 4 bases; junction bases not matched to a gene: 9. CDR3 protein: CASSSGTAPSETQYF. CDR3 bases: TGTGCCAGCAGCTCCGGGACAGCTCCCTCAGAGACCCAGTACTTC.